What follows is one TCR beta chain and its context. This sample is drawn from a study of blood T cell repertoires in COVID-19. Study details: The cDNA or gDNA used as material had been derived from T cells, B-cell-depleted T cells, or PBMCs.

As processed by the authors: Nucleated cell number was recorded as an estimate derived from reference gene primer amplification. Assay used: immunoSEQ multiplex PCR; TCRdb lists only in-frame clones, some missing. V and J calls and clone size come straight from that table; D and trimming were deduced from the DNA. The table has 250,000 to 350,000 clones, approximately 83% seen once. In germline, CDR1 is SQVTM, CDR2 ANQGSEA. V was clipped by 6 bases and J by 7 bases; unmatched bases: 5. There are 13 residues in the CDR3. The chain carries TRBV29-1 and TRBJ2-1; 11 positions match TRBD2. Sequencing input: peripheral blood. The sequence was obtained from a woman in her 30s who had recovered from COVID-19. The CDR3 reads CSVRLAGRNEQFF. CDR3 bases: TGCAGCGTGAGACTAGCGGGAAGAAATGAGCAGTTCTTC.